This TCR beta chain was identified during a study of blood T cell repertoires in COVID-19. Sequenced by immunoSEQ multiplex PCR; TCRdb stores in-frame clones only, minus some. The sample lists 350,000 to 450,000 clones, just under 90% seen once, with 1.5% to 2% in the top ten. Germline loops: CDR1 SGHKS, CDR2 YYEKEE (reference sequence). V shed 2 bases and J shed 3 bases, with 7 bases lying between them. CDR3 length: 13 residues. The V call is TRBV5-5, the J call TRBJ2-3; D ambiguous. The sequence came from a woman in her 30s who had recovered from COVID-19. The sample consisted of PBMCs or T cells enriched from blood (not recorded which). The CDR3 region has the DNA TGTGCCAGCAGCTTCTCTTTTACAGATACGCAGTATTTT. Amino acids: CASSFSFTDTQYF.